A selection of T cell receptor beta chains follows, all from one sample in a study of Graves' ophthalmopathy and Graves' hyperthyroidism. One entry per CDR3 protein results from TCRdb running MiXCR on the multiplex PCR reads. The sample consists of 350,000 to 400,000 distinct CDR3 sequences, approximately 15% of them appearing once. The sequenced material came from peripheral blood. The receptors were sampled from a young woman with stable Graves' hyperthyroidism. The CDR3 runs from the conserved cysteine through the conserved F or W. A D gene is named only where the DNA matches it firmly. Clone size appears in some rows only: once, few, many, or a class for an expanded clone.

clone_size,v_call,j_call,d_call,cdr3_aa,cdr3_nt
many,TRBV2,TRBJ1-1,TRBD1,CASSEADRARVEAFF,TGTGCCAGCAGTGAGGCAGACAGGGCTCGAGTTGAAGCTTTCTTT
many,TRBV20-1,TRBJ1-2,.,CSATPRGGYTF,TGCAGTGCAACGCCACGGGGTGGCTACACCTTC
.,TRBV6-1,TRBJ2-7,.,CASRGGSTYEQYF,TGTGCCAGTAGAGGGGGATCGACTTACGAGCAGTACTTC
many,TRBV6-1,TRBJ1-1,TRBD1,CASSESRQGKAFF,TGTGCCAGCAGTGAATCAAGACAGGGGAAAGCTTTCTTT
many,TRBV28,TRBJ1-1,.,CASSFTAGLGTEAFF,TGTGCCAGCAGTTTTACGGCAGGGTTAGGCACTGAAGCTTTCTTT
many,TRBV12-5,TRBJ1-5,.,CASGLDDQPQHF,TGTGCTAGTGGTTTAGATGATCAGCCCCAGCATTTT
many,TRBV6-5,TRBJ1-1,TRBD1,CASTPDRVNTEAFF,TGTGCCAGCACTCCGGACAGGGTGAACACTGAAGCTTTCTTT
many,TRBV7-2,TRBJ2-5,.,CASSLAPGRETQYF,TGTGCCAGCAGCTTAGCTCCCGGCAGGGAGACCCAGTACTTC
many,TRBV11-2,TRBJ1-6,.,CASGHRDYNSPLHF,TGTGCCAGCGGACACAGGGATTATAATTCACCCCTCCACTTT
many,TRBV5-1,TRBJ2-7,.,CASSLTGTPNYEQYF,TGCGCCAGCAGCCTGACAGGGACTCCGAACTACGAGCAGTACTTC
many,TRBV29-1,TRBJ2-7,.,CSVGYRVQSEQYF,TGCAGCGTTGGGTATAGGGTTCAGAGCGAGCAGTACTTC
many,TRBV6-2/TRBV6-3,TRBJ2-2,.,CASPPGQVWTGELFF,TGTGCCAGCCCCCCCGGGCAAGTATGGACCGGGGAGCTGTTTTTT
many,TRBV29-1,TRBJ2-7,TRBD1,CSATGTGYYEQYF,TGCAGCGCAACCGGGACAGGGTACTACGAGCAGTACTTC
many,TRBV10-3,TRBJ2-6,.,CAIGVGGTGANVLTF,TGTGCCATCGGGGTCGGGGGCACTGGGGCCAACGTCCTGACTTTC
once,TRBV13,TRBJ2-3,TRBD2,CASSLTSGGSDTQYF,TGTGCCAGCAGCCTGACTAGCGGGGGCTCAGATACGCAGTATTTT
many,TRBV28,TRBJ2-7,TRBD1,CASSLTYPTGAEQYF,TGTGCCAGCAGTTTAACCTATCCAACAGGGGCCGAGCAGTACTTC
many,TRBV12-3/TRBV12-4,TRBJ2-5,TRBD1,CASSSSWTGLETQYF,TGTGCCAGCAGTTCGTCGTGGACAGGCCTAGAGACCCAGTACTTC
many,TRBV5-5,TRBJ1-6,.,CASSSRGDSPLHF,TGTGCCAGCAGCTCGAGGGGGGATTCACCCCTCCACTTT
many,TRBV4-1,TRBJ1-1,TRBD1,CASSQLGTGWSFEAFF,TGCGCCAGCAGCCAACTAGGGACAGGGTGGTCCTTTGAAGCTTTCTTT
many,TRBV19,TRBJ2-5,TRBD2,CASTAAAGSGGNGAQETQYF,TGTGCCAGTACCGCAGCTGCGGGTAGCGGGGGGAATGGAGCCCAAGAGACCCAGTACTTC
many,TRBV20-1,TRBJ1-2,TRBD1,CSALVAGGSYGYTF,TGCAGCGCCCTTGTGGCAGGGGGCTCCTATGGCTACACCTTC
.,TRBV4-1,TRBJ2-7,TRBD1,CASSQSLFQPGQGIHEQYF,TGCGCCAGCAGCCAGAGCCTCTTCCAGCCGGGACAGGGGATCCACGAGCAGTACTTC
.,TRBV5-1,TRBJ2-7,.,CASSPRAGSSYEQYF,TGCGCCAGCAGCCCCCGGGCAGGGAGCTCCTACGAGCAGTACTTC
many,TRBV2,TRBJ2-5,TRBD1,CASSRDSQETQYF,TGTGCCAGCAGTCGGGACAGCCAAGAGACCCAGTACTTC
many,TRBV20-1,TRBJ1-2,TRBD1,CSAGTGEGYTF,TGCAGTGCTGGGACAGGAGAGGGCTACACCTTC
.,TRBV5-1,TRBJ2-7,TRBD1,CASSPMDRGRNEQYF,TGCGCCAGCAGCCCTATGGACAGGGGAAGAAACGAGCAGTACTTC
many,TRBV6-1,TRBJ1-2,.,CASNLGGNYGYTF,TGTGCCAGCAATCTTGGAGGAAACTATGGCTACACCTTC
many,TRBV6-2/TRBV6-3,TRBJ2-7,.,CASSYTRVILYEQYF,TGTGCCAGCAGTTACACACGCGTTATACTCTACGAGCAGTACTTC
.,TRBV6-5,TRBJ1-2,.,CAISYHGDVYGYTF,TGTGCCATCAGTTACCATGGTGATGTCTATGGCTACACCTTC
many,TRBV6-1,TRBJ1-1,TRBD1,CASSFRGQGEAFF,TGTGCCAGCTCTTTCAGGGGGCAAGGTGAAGCTTTCTTT
many,TRBV11-1,TRBJ2-7,TRBD2,CASSSAPGLAGPHEQYF,TGTGCCAGCAGCTCCGCCCCGGGACTAGCGGGGCCCCACGAGCAGTACTTC
many,TRBV11-3,TRBJ1-1,.,CASRKGAMNTEAFF,TGTGCCAGCAGGAAGGGTGCCATGAACACTGAAGCTTTCTTT
.,TRBV11-2,TRBJ1-1,.,CASSSDWLGDEACF,TGTGCCAGCAGCTCAGATTGGTTGGGGGATGAAGCTTGCTTT
many,TRBV12-3/TRBV12-4,TRBJ2-6,.,CASSPGFSGANVLTF,TGTGCCAGCAGCCCGGGATTCTCTGGGGCCAACGTCCTGACTTTC
few,TRBV5-5,TRBJ2-5,.,CASSPVPGVATQYF,TGTGCCAGCAGCCCGGTCCCAGGGGTGGCGACCCAGTACTTC
.,TRBV12-3/TRBV12-4,TRBJ2-7,TRBD2,CASSLSLAGPYEQYF,TGTGCCAGCAGTTTGAGTCTAGCGGGACCCTACGAGCAGTACTTC
many,TRBV19,TRBJ1-1,.,CASSSAFLVNTEAFF,TGTGCCAGTAGCAGTGCTTTTTTGGTGAACACTGAAGCTTTCTTT
many,TRBV20-1,TRBJ2-5,TRBD1,CSARPLTGARGTQYF,TGCAGTGCTAGACCCTTGACAGGGGCCAGAGGGACCCAGTACTTC
.,TRBV5-1,TRBJ2-7,.,CASSRGISSYEQYF,TGCGCCAGCAGCCGAGGGATTTCCTCCTACGAGCAGTACTTC
many,TRBV12-5,TRBJ2-5,.,CASGLVMGGETQYF,TGTGCTAGTGGTTTGGTAATGGGCGGAGAGACCCAGTACTTC
many,TRBV29-1,TRBJ1-1,TRBD1,CSVDSGQGAAEAFF,TGCAGCGTTGATTCGGGACAGGGGGCCGCTGAAGCTTTCTTT
many,TRBV11-2,TRBJ2-2,.,CASSPGPGDQNTGELFF,TGTGCCAGCAGCCCCGGGCCGGGGGACCAGAACACCGGGGAGCTGTTTTTT
.,TRBV7-2,TRBJ2-7,.,CASSLAVGVSGYSYEQYF,TGTGCCAGCAGCTTAGCCGTAGGGGTTAGCGGATACTCCTACGAGCAGTACTTC
many,TRBV7-6,TRBJ1-1,.,CASGRRGRGTEAFF,TGTGCCTCGGGGCGGCGGGGGAGAGGCACTGAAGCTTTCTTT
many,TRBV5-1,TRBJ2-7,TRBD1,CASSLATGAISYEQYF,TGCGCCAGCAGCTTGGCAACAGGGGCGATTTCCTACGAGCAGTACTTC
many,TRBV6-5,TRBJ1-2,TRBD1,CASSYLGTGIHGYTF,TGTGCCAGCAGTTACCTAGGGACAGGGATTCATGGCTACACCTTC
many,TRBV19,TRBJ2-2,.,CASSEPLGGAGELFF,TGTGCCAGTAGTGAACCCCTGGGTGGAGCCGGGGAGCTGTTTTTT
few,TRBV9,TRBJ1-2,.,CASSVAISGYGYTF,TGTGCCAGCAGCGTAGCTATCTCCGGATATGGCTACACCTTC
few,TRBV18,TRBJ1-2,.,CASSPAQGNYGYTF,TGTGCCAGCTCACCAGCACAGGGTAACTATGGCTACACCTTC
many,TRBV20-1,TRBJ2-4,TRBD2,CSASGGGNIQYF,TGCAGTGCTAGCGGCGGGGGAAACATTCAGTACTTC
.,TRBV28,TRBJ1-1,.,CASVLKKRAFTESFF,TGTGCCAGCGTTTTAAAAAAACGGGCGTTCACTGAATCTTTCTTT
.,TRBV6-2/TRBV6-3,TRBJ2-7,TRBD2,CASRRTSGTSEQYF,TGTGCCAGCAGACGGACTAGCGGGACCTCCGAGCAGTACTTC
.,TRBV11-2,TRBJ2-7,TRBD2,CASSLTGLAAYEQYF,TGTGCCAGCAGCTTAACGGGACTAGCAGCCTACGAGCAGTACTTC
many,TRBV27,TRBJ1-5,TRBD1,CASSPTDRDLHSNQPQHF,TGTGCCAGCAGTCCCACGGACAGGGATCTGCATAGCAATCAGCCCCAGCATTTT
many,TRBV24-1,TRBJ2-7,.,CATREGQAIYEQYF,TGTGCCACCAGGGAGGGGCAGGCTATCTACGAGCAGTACTTC
many,TRBV5-1,TRBJ2-7,TRBD2,CASSGAGPRYEQYF,TGCGCCAGCAGCGGAGCGGGGCCGCGTTACGAGCAGTACTTC
many,TRBV6-1,TRBJ1-2,.,CASNKFGGGYTF,TGTGCCAGCAATAAATTTGGGGGCGGCTACACCTTC